Reported below is one TCR beta chain. Per the authors' pipeline: Reference gene primer amplification gave estimated nucleated cell counts. Data came from immunoSEQ multiplex PCR; TCRdb stores just in-frame clones and leaves some out. That table is the source of V, J and clone size, and D and trimming were worked out from the DNA. The sample lists around 380,000 clones, around 84% occurring once. V lost 3 bases to trimming and J lost 3 bases, with 12 bases between them. CDR3 length: 14 residues. Germline V gene data show CDR1 as SGHRS and CDR2 as YFSETQ. This specimen belongs to a study of blood T cell repertoires in COVID-19. Study-level background: Sites across the United States, Italy and Spain contributed samples from acute and convalescent COVID-19. Sample material is recorded as cDNA or gDNA derived from T cells, B-cell-depleted T cells, or PBMCs.

The source material was peripheral blood. The clonotype was recovered from a human donor with acute or convalescent COVID-19. The donor label of this sample is uncertain. The genes are TRBV5-1 and TRBJ1-1; D is possibly TRBD1 (6 bases). The chain's CDR3 is CASSSGTHDTEAFF. The CDR3 DNA is TGCGCCAGCAGCTCCGGGACACACGACACTGAAGCTTTCTTT. Supplemented by reference TRBV5-1 and TRBJ1-1, the full variable domain reads KAGVTQTPRYLIKTRGQQVTLSCSPISGHRSVSWYQQTPGQGLQFLFEYFSETQRNKGNFPGRFSGRQFSNSRSEMNVSTLELGDSALYLCASSSGTHDTEAFFGQGTRLTVV.